The rows below give T cell receptor beta chains drawn from one sample of a study of neurological immune-mediated disorders. MiXCR was run by TCRdb on the 5' RACE reads, yielding one entry per CDR3 protein. The table lists about 20,000 distinct CDR3 sequences, 10% of them singletons. The sample taken for sequencing was PBMCs. These receptors were obtained from a woman aged 60-70 years with HTLV-1-associated myelopathy (HAM/TSP). Each CDR3 is given with its conserved first and last residue. Fields, in order: clone size, V gene, D gene, J gene, CDR3 DNA, CDR3 protein. D genes are given only for firm matches. Clone size is not always given. Where it is, it says once, few, many or a class for expanded clones.

clone size: many; V gene: TRBV20-1; D gene: NA; J gene: TRBJ1-2; CDR3 DNA: TGCAGTGCTAGAGATCTTTCCCTCGGCTACACCTTC; CDR3 protein: CSARDLSLGYTF
clone size: many; V gene: TRBV5-1; D gene: NA; J gene: TRBJ2-7; CDR3 DNA: TGCGCCAGCAGCTTGGGACAGGTGGCTTTTACCTACGAGCAGTACTTC; CDR3 protein: CASSLGQVAFTYEQYF
clone size: many; V gene: TRBV5-1; D gene: TRBD1; J gene: TRBJ2-4; CDR3 DNA: TGCGCCAGCAGCTTGGCGACAGGGGGCGAAAACATTCAGTACTTC; CDR3 protein: CASSLATGGENIQYF
clone size: many; V gene: TRBV18; D gene: NA; J gene: TRBJ2-5; CDR3 DNA: TGTGCCAGCTCACCACTAGCAGGGCTGGAGACCCAGTACTTC; CDR3 protein: CASSPLAGLETQYF
clone size: NA; V gene: TRBV10-3; D gene: TRBD1; J gene: TRBJ2-7; CDR3 DNA: TGTGCCATCAGTGCCGACAGGGGCGGATACGAGCAGTACTTC; CDR3 protein: CAISADRGGYEQYF
clone size: many; V gene: TRBV20-1; D gene: TRBD2; J gene: TRBJ2-1; CDR3 DNA: TGCAGTGCCAGCCCACTAGCGGGGGGGGACAATGAGCAGTTCTTC; CDR3 protein: CSASPLAGGDNEQFF
clone size: many; V gene: TRBV5-1; D gene: NA; J gene: TRBJ1-5; CDR3 DNA: TGCGCCAGCACCCTGGAGGGGGGGTCGGATCAGCCCCAGCATTTT; CDR3 protein: CASTLEGGSDQPQHF
clone size: NA; V gene: TRBV5-1; D gene: TRBD1; J gene: TRBJ2-3; CDR3 DNA: TGCGCCAACAGCCTCCATGTGGGACAGGCCACAGATACGCAGTATTTT; CDR3 protein: CANSLHVGQATDTQYF
clone size: many; V gene: TRBV2; D gene: TRBD1; J gene: TRBJ1-5; CDR3 DNA: TGTGCCAGCAGTGCCGGCGGGACAGGGATTAATCAGCCCCAGCATTTT; CDR3 protein: CASSAGGTGINQPQHF
clone size: many; V gene: TRBV29-1; D gene: NA; J gene: TRBJ2-3; CDR3 DNA: TGCAGCGCCCGCAGGGAATACGGCACAGATACGCAGTATTTT; CDR3 protein: CSARREYGTDTQYF
clone size: NA; V gene: TRBV5-1; D gene: NA; J gene: TRBJ2-4; CDR3 DNA: NA; CDR3 protein: CASSFYICSALTSGRGNIQYF
clone size: many; V gene: TRBV10-2; D gene: NA; J gene: TRBJ2-1; CDR3 DNA: TGCGCCGCCGGTAGCTACAATGAGCAGTTCTTC; CDR3 protein: CAAGSYNEQFF
clone size: few; V gene: TRBV11-3; D gene: TRBD1; J gene: TRBJ2-1; CDR3 DNA: TGTGCCAGCAGCTTAGGACCTCCCACAGGGGGCTTAGGCGAGCAGTTCTTC; CDR3 protein: CASSLGPPTGGLGEQFF